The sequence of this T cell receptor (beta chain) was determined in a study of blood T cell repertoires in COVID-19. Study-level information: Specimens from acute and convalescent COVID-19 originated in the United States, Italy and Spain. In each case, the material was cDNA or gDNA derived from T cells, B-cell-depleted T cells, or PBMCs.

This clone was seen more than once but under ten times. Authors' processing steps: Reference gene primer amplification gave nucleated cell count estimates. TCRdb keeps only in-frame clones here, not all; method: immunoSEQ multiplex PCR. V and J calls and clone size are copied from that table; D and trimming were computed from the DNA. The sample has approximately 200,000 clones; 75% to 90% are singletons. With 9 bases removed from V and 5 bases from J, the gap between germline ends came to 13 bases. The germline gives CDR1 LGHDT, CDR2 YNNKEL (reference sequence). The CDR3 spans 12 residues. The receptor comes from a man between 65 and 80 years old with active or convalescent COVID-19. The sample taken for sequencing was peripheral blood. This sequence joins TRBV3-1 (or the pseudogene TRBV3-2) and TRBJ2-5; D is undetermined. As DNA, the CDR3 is TGTGCCAGTCGATCCCCTACTGAGACCCAGTACTTC. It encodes CASRSPTETQYF.